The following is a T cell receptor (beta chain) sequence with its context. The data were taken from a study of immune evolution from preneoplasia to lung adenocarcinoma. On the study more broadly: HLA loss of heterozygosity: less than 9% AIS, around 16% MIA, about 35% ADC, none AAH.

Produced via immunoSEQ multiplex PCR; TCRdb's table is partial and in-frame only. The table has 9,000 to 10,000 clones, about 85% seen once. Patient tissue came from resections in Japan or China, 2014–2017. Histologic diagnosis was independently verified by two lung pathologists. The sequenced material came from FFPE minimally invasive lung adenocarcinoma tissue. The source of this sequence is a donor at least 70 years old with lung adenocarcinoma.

The CDR3 region has the DNA TGTGCCAGCAGTGGCCTTAAAGTCACGGGTAATGGCTACACCTTC. It translates to CASSGLKVTGNGYTF. This sequence joins TRBV2 and TRBJ1-2; D is uncertain. Germline V gene lookup returns CDR1 SNHLY and CDR2 FYNNEI. The CDR3 spans 15 residues. V was trimmed by 4 bases and J by 6 bases, leaving 18 bases between them.